The next 4 T cell receptor beta chains were all read from a single sample in a study of control samples from healthy donors and cancer patients. The table came from immunoSEQ multiplex PCR; TCRdb's copy has only in-frame clones and leaves some out. The sample holds around 80,000 clones, 85% to 95% seen once. Sequences were obtained from blood. These receptors were obtained from a woman in her thirties in good health.

This chain uses TRBV5-6 with TRBJ2-1; 8 bases match TRBD2. The ends lost 1 base at V and 7 bases at J; junction bases unmatched: 7. The CDR3 loop spans 15 amino acids. Germline CDR1 and CDR2: SGHDT and YYEEEE. CDR3 in DNA: TGTGCCAGCAGCTTGACGGTCGGACTAGCTAATGAGCAGTTCTTC. Protein product: CASSLTVGLANEQFF.

The genes are TRBV11-2 and TRBJ2-3, with D perhaps given as TRBD1 or TRBD2 (6 bases each). Trimming left V 2 bases short and J 2 bases short, with 11 bases between. This CDR3 contains 15 residues. Germline lookup yields CDR1 SGHAT and CDR2 FQNNGV. This CDR3 is CASSLRGGTTDTQYF. In DNA, the CDR3 is TGTGCCAGCAGCTTACGAGGGGGGACCACAGATACGCAGTATTTT.

The genes are TRBV6-2 or TRBV6-3 and TRBJ2-5; D is ambiguous. CDR3 size: 17 residues. Germline V gives CDR1 MNHEY, CDR2 SVGEGT. Trimming cost V 6 bases and J 5 bases, with 25 bases left between them. CDR3 sequence reads: CASSRSSTLYPEETQYF. The DNA for the CDR3 is TGTGCCAGCAGCCGGAGTTCGACCCTTTACCCGGAGGAGACCCAGTACTTC.

V usage is TRBV19 and J usage is TRBJ1-3; D unresolved. V lost 6 bases and J lost 0, with 12 bases in between. This CDR3 is 15 amino acids long. Germline V CDR1 and CDR2: LNHDA, SQIVND (reference sequence). CDR3 loop: CASSPNQDSGNTIYF. Written as DNA, the CDR3 is TGTGCCAGTAGCCCAAACCAGGACTCTGGAAACACCATATATTTT.